The T cell receptor (beta chain) under discussion was sequenced for a study of cytomegalovirus exposure and HLA in healthy donors. PCR primers comprised 60 Vbeta and 13 Jbeta primers. Sequenced by immunoSEQ multiplex PCR; TCRdb stores in-frame clones only, minus some. The table lists about 130,000 clones, approximately 86% of them singletons. This CDR3 contains 13 residues. Per germline, CDR1 MGHRA and CDR2 YSYEKL. The trim removed 3 bases at V and 6 bases at J, leaving 3 bases unmatched. These donors counted as nominally healthy when sampled, but unrecorded immune exposures were likely. This clone appeared once.

Sample: PBMCs. This TCR was sampled from a boy aged 5 to 17 in good health and CMV-seronegative. The chain is built from TRBV4-1 and TRBJ2-3, with 7 bases identical to TRBD1. The CDR3 protein is CASSQGQWDTQYF. The CDR3 DNA follows: TGCGCCAGCAGCCAGGGACAGTGGGATACGCAGTATTTT.